This T cell receptor (beta chain) was profiled in a study of CD8 T cells in Susac syndrome. After extraction with the RNeasy kit, about 0.45 to 1 ug of the RNA was reverse transcribed using random hexamers. TCRdb reprocessed the immunoSEQ multiplex PCR reads with MiXCR, giving one entry per CDR3 protein. The sample records under 200,000 distinct CDR3 sequences, 90% to 95% being singletons. The J segment lost 2 bases and the V segment lost 2 bases, leaving 3 bases of the junction unmatched. Germline values: CDR1 MNHEY, CDR2 SVGAGI. The CDR3 spans 15 residues. The clonotype comes from a human donor in good health. The V gene is TRBV6-5, the J gene TRBJ2-3; 8 nucleotides align to TRBD2. Input material: CD4+ T cells from PBMCs. CDR3 sequence (DNA): TGTGCCAGCAGTTACGTTAGCGGGGACACAGATACGCAGTATTTT. Its translation is CASSYVSGDTDTQYF.